This TCR beta chain was recovered during a study of regulatory T cells in long-lasting Graves disease. V trimming: 1 base; J trimming: 4 bases; junction bases outside the gene matches: 9. Germline values: CDR1 KGHSH, CDR2 LQKENI. The CDR3 is made up of 17 amino acids. This clonotype has more than one count but fewer than ten. Its target is unknown. In building TCR beta libraries, iRepertoire HTBI primers were used together with Arm-PCR of CDR3 regions. Via MiXCR, TCRdb re-called the multiplex PCR reads, giving one row per CDR3 protein. The profile shows about 530,000 distinct CDR3 sequences, about 16% of them singletons. The time point denotes: newly diagnosed GD, antithyroid drugs for less than 3 months. With RNA extracted from PBMCs as input, the TCR library was made. General study points: There were preferences for TRBV28, TRBJ1-2 and TRBJ2-5 in persistent disease.

These data also formed part of another study, on T cells in Graves' hyperthyroidism and ophthalmopathy. That study adds: Stable disease denoted Graves' hyperthyroidism without ophthalmopathy progression within 18 months. Exclusion criteria comprised uncontrolled infection, other autoimmune disease, pregnancy or lactation.

Here the sequenced sample was peripheral blood mononuclear cells (PBMCs), taken at new diagnosis, from a patient treated with antithyroid drugs. The rearrangement uses TRBV18 and TRBJ2-5, with 10 bases that match TRBD1. The clonotype comes from a woman aged 35-65 years with Graves disease. CDR3: CASSPRPGDRGRETQYF. CDR3 sequence (DNA): TGTGCCAGCTCACCACGACCGGGGGACAGGGGCCGAGAGACCCAGTACTTC.